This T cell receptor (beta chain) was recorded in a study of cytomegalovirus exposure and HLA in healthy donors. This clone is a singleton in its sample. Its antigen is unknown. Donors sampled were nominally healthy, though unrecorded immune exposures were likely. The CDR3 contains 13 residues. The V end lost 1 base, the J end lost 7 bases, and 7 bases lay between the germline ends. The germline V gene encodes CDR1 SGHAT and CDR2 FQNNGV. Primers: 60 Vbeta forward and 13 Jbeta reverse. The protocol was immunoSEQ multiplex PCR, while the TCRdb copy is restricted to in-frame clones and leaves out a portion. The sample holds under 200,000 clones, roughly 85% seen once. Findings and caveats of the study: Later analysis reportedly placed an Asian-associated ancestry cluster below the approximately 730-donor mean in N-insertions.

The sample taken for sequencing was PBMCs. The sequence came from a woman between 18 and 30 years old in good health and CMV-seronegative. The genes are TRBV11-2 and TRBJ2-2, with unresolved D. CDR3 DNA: TGTGCCAGCAGCTTAGCCCCCGGCGGGGAGCTGTTTTTT. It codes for CASSLAPGGELFF.